One and the same sample provided the 17 T cell receptor beta chains below, sequenced in a study of response to subunit inactivated influenza vaccine. TCRdb fed the RT-PCR reads into MiXCR, producing one record per CDR3 protein. The sample shows about 780,000 distinct CDR3 sequences, around 18% of them seen only once. Sequencing was performed on PBMCs from blood, taken approximately 5 days after vaccination. All receptors derive from a man aged 50 to 59 who received an inactivated influenza vaccine.

The gene calls are TRBV4-3 and TRBJ2-7, with D perhaps matching TRBD1 (5 bases). V was clipped by 0 bases and J by 4 bases, with 10 bases between them. Germline V lookup: CDR1 LGHNA, CDR2 YSLEER. The CDR3 is 14 amino acids. CDR3 sequence reads: CASSQDAGMYEQYF. In DNA, the CDR3 is TGCGCCAGCAGCCAAGACGCAGGGATGTACGAGCAGTACTTC.

The chain carries TRBV20-1 and TRBJ1-5; TRBD1 matches 8 bases. The trim removed 3 bases at V and 8 bases at J, leaving 9 bases unmatched. CDR3 length: 14 amino acids. The germline V gene has CDR1 DFQATT and CDR2 SNEGSKA (reference sequence). The CDR3 loop reads CSASFQGAAKPQHF. The CDR3 bases are TGCAGTGCTAGTTTTCAGGGGGCGGCTAAGCCCCAGCATTTT.

This chain connects TRBV28 to TRBJ1-3; D ambiguous. CDR3 length: 15 residues. The germline CDR1 and CDR2 sequences are MDHEN and SYDVKM. Trimming pared 3 bases from V and 6 bases from J, leaving 15 bases between. The CDR3 is CASSFSRTVQNTIYF. The CDR3 DNA sequence: TGTGCCAGCAGTTTTTCCCGTACAGTCCAAAACACCATATATTTT.

The chain is built from TRBV28 and TRBJ2-5; D is possibly TRBD2 (6 bases). There are 13 residues in the CDR3. Germline V lookup: CDR1 MDHEN, CDR2 SYDVKM. The V gene lost 5 bases and the J gene lost 8 bases, with 15 bases spanning the gap. CDR3 DNA sequence: TGTGCCAGCAGTCCCCAGGGAGGTGGAACCCAGTACTTC. Translated: CASSPQGGGTQYF.

In its sample, this clonotype was seen a few times. This chain links TRBV7-2 with TRBJ2-5; D uncertain. The CDR3 is 14 residues long. Deletions cut 2 bases from V and 1 base from J, with 8 bases between. Germline V gene lookup returns CDR1 SGHTA and CDR2 FQGNSA. CDR3 residues: CASSLHRAQETQYF. The CDR3 nucleotides are TGTGCCAGCAGCTTACACAGAGCCCAAGAGACCCAGTACTTC. The full variable domain, in which reference TRBV7-2 and TRBJ2-5 provide the parts outside the CDR3, is GAGVSQSPSNKVTEKGKDVELRCDPISGHTALYWYRQSLGQGLEFLIYFQGNSAPDKSGLPSDRFSAERTGGSVSTLTIQRTQQEDSAVYLCASSLHRAQETQYFGPGTRLLVL.

The V gene is TRBV5-6, the J gene TRBJ1-2, with 9 positions matching TRBD1. Unmatched junction bases numbered 8, after V lost 4 bases and J lost 7 bases. The CDR3 length is 14 residues. Germline lookup yields CDR1 SGHDT and CDR2 YYEEEE. The CDR3 sequence is CASSAGTGFRGYTF. CDR3 in DNA: TGTGCCAGCAGCGCCGGGACAGGGTTTCGTGGCTACACCTTC.

This clonotype was seen more than once but under ten times. This chain uses TRBV6-1 with TRBJ1-4; no firm D call. Germline CDR1 reads MNHNS; CDR2 reads SASEGT. The CDR3 has 15 amino acids. V was pared by 7 bases and J by 5 bases, with 17 bases between. CDR3 in amino acids: CASTTSGRGNEKLFF. The CDR3, as DNA: TGTGCCAGCACTACATCCGGGAGAGGGAATGAAAAACTGTTTTTT.

This chain links TRBV28 with TRBJ2-7; 8 bases map to TRBD2. The CDR3 spans 14 residues. From germline, CDR1 is MDHEN and CDR2 SYDVKM. J lost 7 bases, V lost 8 bases, and 13 bases had no gene match. The CDR3 region has the DNA TGTGCCAGCGTCGGGGGGGCTGTCAGAAAAGAGCAGTACTTC. Translated: CASVGGAVRKEQYF. Full variable domain (missing parts from reference TRBV28 and TRBJ2-7): DVKVTQSSRYLVKRTGEKVFLECVQDMDHENMFWYRQDPGLGLRLIYFSYDVKMKEKGDIPEGYSVSREKKERFSLILESASTNQTSMYLCASVGGAVRKEQYFGPGTRLTVT.

V gene TRBV7-8 combines with J gene TRBJ2-7; no definite D call. V gave up 1 base and J gave up 1 base, with 8 bases separating them. In germline, CDR1 is SGHVS, CDR2 FQNEAQ. This CDR3 has 14 residues. CDR3 region: CASSLVTTSYEQYF. CDR3 nucleotides: TGTGCCAGCAGCTTAGTTACAACATCCTACGAGCAGTACTTC.

The rearrangement uses TRBV7-2 and TRBJ2-3; TRBD2 aligns across 10 bases. The CDR3 contains 18 residues. The germline V gene encodes CDR1 SGHTA and CDR2 FQGNSA. V was clipped by 2 bases and J by 1 base; unmatched bases: 9. The DNA for the CDR3 is TGTGCCAGCAGCTTACGGCTAGCGGGGGACGGACGCACAGATACGCAGTATTTT. Protein sequence: CASSLRLAGDGRTDTQYF.

This clonotype came up a few times. The chain couples TRBV12-3 or TRBV12-4 to TRBJ1-1; TRBD1 matches at 7 bases. V was pared by 4 bases and J by 4 bases, with 6 bases of the junction left unmatched. This CDR3 contains 14 residues. This CDR3 reads CASSYDRVGTEAFF. CDR3 sequence (DNA): TGTGCCAGCAGTTACGACAGGGTAGGCACTGAAGCTTTCTTT.

The table lists this clonotype with many counts. The chain uses TRBV7-8 and TRBJ2-3; D is perhaps TRBD2 (6 bases). The CDR3 covers 16 residues. Per the germline V gene, CDR1 is SGHVS and CDR2 is FQNEAQ. V was pared by 5 bases and J by 1 base, with 16 bases between. The CDR3 nucleotides are TGTGCCAGCAGCCGCCTAGCGTTGAGGGGCACAGATACGCAGTATTTT. It codes for CASSRLALRGTDTQYF.

The chain employs TRBV28 and TRBJ2-2, with 8 nucleotides matching TRBD2. Germline values: CDR1 MDHEN, CDR2 SYDVKM. After removal of 9 bases from V and 1 base from J, the junction contained 4 bases not matched to a gene. This CDR3 comprises 14 residues. The DNA for the CDR3 is TGTGCCAGTCATGCGGGGGGGAACACCGGGGAGCTGTTTTTT. Protein: CASHAGGNTGELFF.

This clonotype was counted only a few times. The chain carries TRBV20-1 and TRBJ2-5; weak D call: TRBD2 (6 bases). V was cut by 1 base and J by 5 bases, with 14 bases left in between. Germline V CDR1 and CDR2: DFQATT, SNEGSKA (reference sequence). The CDR3 runs 14 residues. Here the CDR3 reads CSARAWTNSETQYF. As DNA, the CDR3 is TGCAGTGCTAGAGCCTGGACTAATTCCGAGACCCAGTACTTC.

This chain links TRBV7-2 with TRBJ1-2, with TRBD1 matching 11 bases. CDR3 size: 15 residues. V lost 0 bases and J lost 7; bases outside the gene matches: 4. Germline-derived CDR1 and CDR2 are SGHTA and FQGNSA. Here the CDR3 DNA reads TGTGCCAGCAGCTTAGCGGACAGGGGGCTCGGTGGCTACACCTTC. Protein sequence: CASSLADRGLGGYTF. The entire variable domain, with the rest obtained from reference TRBV7-2 and TRBJ1-2, is as follows: GAGVSQSPSNKVTEKGKDVELRCDPISGHTALYWYRQSLGQGLEFLIYFQGNSAPDKSGLPSDRFSAERTGGSVSTLTIQRTQQEDSAVYLCASSLADRGLGGYTFGSGTRLTVV.

This clonotype has more than one count but fewer than ten. The chain uses TRBV20-1 and TRBJ1-6; TRBD1 is a possible D gene (6 bases). V shed 5 bases and J shed 6 bases, with 14 bases lying between them. Germline CDR1 DFQATT, CDR2 SNEGSKA (reference sequence). The CDR3 totals 14 residues. The DNA for the CDR3 is TGCAGTGCTCCCACAGGGCAGTTTAATTCACCCCTCCACTTT. Amino acids: CSAPTGQFNSPLHF.

This clonotype has a single count. The genes are TRBV12-2 and TRBJ2-5; the D call TRBD1 from the table was never checked on the DNA. TRBV12-2 is a pseudogene. This CDR3 has 14 residues. The CDR3 protein is CASRSDGQGETQYF. DNA of the CDR3: TGTGCAAGTCGCTCAGACGGACAGGGGGAGACCCAGTACTTC.